Presented here are 18 T cell receptor beta chains from one specimen sequenced in a study of T cell responses to AZD1222 COVID-19 vaccine. The method was immunoSEQ multiplex PCR; TCRdb's version includes in-frame clones alone and lacks a portion of them. This table holds tens of thousands of clones, nearly 90% found once. This material consisted of peripheral blood, taken on day 0 of MenACWY control vaccination. All receptors derive from an adult in good health.

On this clone: The CDR3 does not end in the conserved phenylalanine or tryptophan, so this is likely a read error. The DNA is omitted, as the CDR3 cannot be located on it reliably, and the CDR3 follows TCRdb's listing. The chain joins TRBV6-1 to TRBJ1-5. The CDR3 is 14 amino acids long, termini counted. Germline CDR1 and CDR2: MNHNS and SASEGT. The CDR3 loop reads CASSEGAGARPRRT.

CDR3 coding DNA: TGTGCCAGCAGTGAAACTTGGAACACTGAAGCTTTCTTT. It codes for CASSETWNTEAFF. The J gene is TRBJ1-1, the V gene TRBV6-1; no firm D call. With 2 bases removed from V and 1 base from J, the gap between germline ends came to 5 bases. CDR3 length: 13 residues. CDR1 is MNHNS and CDR2 is SASEGT in the germline V gene.

J is TRBJ1-1 and V is TRBV19, with 10 positions matching TRBD1. Germline assignment: CDR1 LNHDA and CDR2 SQIVND (reference sequence). The V segment lost 6 bases and the J segment 6 bases; nucleotides outside the gene matches: 13. The CDR3 is 16 residues long. CDR3 nucleotides: TGTGCCAGTAGGGTGAGAGGGACAGGGGTTATCCCTGAAGCTTTCTTT. It codes for CASRVRGTGVIPEAFF.

The chain employs TRBV28 and TRBJ2-3; tentative D call: TRBD2 (5 bases). V lost 5 bases and J lost 2, with 20 bases in between. The CDR3 spans 17 residues. The V gene's germline CDR1 is MDHEN and CDR2 SYDVKM. The CDR3 nucleotides are TGTGCCAGCAGTATGCCCTTCCATAGCGCCTTCACAGATACGCAGTATTTT. Translated, it gives CASSMPFHSAFTDTQYF.

The chain carries TRBV7-9 and TRBJ1-1; no reliable D call. Germline V gene data show CDR1 as SEHNR and CDR2 as FQNEAQ (reference sequence). Between the trimmed V and J ends, which lost 3 bases and 1 base, there was a span of 0 bases. The CDR3 covers 11 residues. The CDR3 protein is CASSLNTEAFF. CDR3 nucleotides: TGTGCCAGCAGCTTGAACACTGAAGCTTTCTTT.

In its sample, this clone was seen a few times. This rearrangement joins TRBV28 to TRBJ1-6; D gene ambiguous. Germline V gene data show CDR1 as MDHEN and CDR2 as SYDVKM. The CDR3 loop spans 15 amino acids. Trimming removed 6 bases at V and 1 base at J, with 10 bases between. The CDR3 protein is CASRVSGSYNSPLHF. The CDR3 DNA reads as TGTGCCAGCAGGGTTTCTGGGTCCTATAATTCACCCCTCCACTTT.

V and J are TRBV6-1 and TRBJ1-1; D is undetermined. This CDR3 contains 15 residues. CDR1 and CDR2 from the germline V gene are MNHNS and SASEGT. V lost 8 bases to trimming and J lost 1 base, with 17 bases between them. The CDR3 nucleotides are TGTGCCAGCGGCGAACCGGGCCTAAGGAACACTGAAGCTTTCTTT. This gives the protein CASGEPGLRNTEAFF.

The gene calls are TRBV6-2 or TRBV6-3 and TRBJ2-7; D is uncertain. V was pared by 6 bases and J by 4 bases, with 10 bases between. The length of the CDR3 is 12 residues. Per germline, CDR1 MNHEY and CDR2 SVGEGT. The CDR3 region is CASSPPKYEQYF. In DNA, the CDR3 is TGTGCCAGCAGCCCCCCAAAATACGAGCAGTACTTC.

The table lists this clone with a few counts. V and J are TRBV5-1 and TRBJ1-1; perhaps TRBD1 as D (5 bases). V was shortened by 4 bases and J by 0 bases, with 22 bases between the two germline ends. CDR3 length: 18 amino acids. Germline lookup yields CDR1 SGHRS and CDR2 YFSETQ. The CDR3, as DNA: TGCGCCAGCAGCGAAGACAGTGGGAGCTGGTTGGTGAACACTGAAGCTTTCTTT. This encodes CASSEDSGSWLVNTEAFF. The whole variable domain, filled in from reference TRBV5-1 and TRBJ1-1, reads KAGVTQTPRYLIKTRGQQVTLSCSPISGHRSVSWYQQTPGQGLQFLFEYFSETQRNKGNFPGRFSGRQFSNSRSEMNVSTLELGDSALYLCASSEDSGSWLVNTEAFFGQGTRLTVV.

The chain uses TRBV11-3 and TRBJ2-3, with TRBD2 matching over 7 bases. The trim removed 0 bases at V and 2 bases at J, leaving 8 bases unmatched. The CDR3 extends over 17 amino acids. CDR1 SGHNT and CDR2 YENEEA come from the germline V gene. For the CDR3, the DNA is TGTGCCAGCAGCTTAGAGGTTTCAGGGACTATCACAGATACGCAGTATTTT. This gives the protein CASSLEVSGTITDTQYF.

The chain links TRBV6-5 to TRBJ1-2; tentatively, D is TRBD1 (6 bases). This CDR3 region has 15 residues. Between the trimmed V and J ends, which lost 0 bases and 4 bases, there was a span of 12 bases. Germline CDR1 is MNHEY and CDR2 is SVGAGI. The CDR3 loop is CASSYSRGGGYGYTF. CDR3 nucleotide sequence: TGTGCCAGCAGTTACTCGAGGGGAGGGGGCTATGGCTACACCTTC.

This rearrangement joins TRBV7-2 to TRBJ2-7; D remains unclear. The CDR3 has 11 residues. V was trimmed by 5 bases and J by 4 bases, leaving 6 bases between them. Per the germline V gene, CDR1 is SGHTA and CDR2 is FQGNSA. The chain's CDR3 is CASSIGYEQYF. In nucleotides, the CDR3 is TGTGCCAGCAGCATAGGGTACGAGCAGTACTTC.

This CDR3 is CASSYSSQNYGYTF. The CDR3 DNA reads as TGTGCCAGCAGTTACTCTTCACAGAACTATGGCTACACCTTC. The chain joins TRBV6-5 to TRBJ1-2; no definite D call. Germline V CDR1 and CDR2: MNHEY, SVGAGI. CDR3 length: 14 residues. The V end was cut by 0 bases, the J end by 2 bases, with 7 bases between.

The chain is built from TRBV7-6 and TRBJ2-1; no clear D gene. The germline V gene encodes CDR1 SGHVS and CDR2 FNYEAQ. The CDR3 consists of 12 residues. The ends were cut back, 5 bases at V and 9 bases at J, with 11 bases in the middle. The CDR3 DNA sequence: TGTGCCAGCAGCGGGTACAACGGTGAGCAGTTCTTC. Its translation is CASSGYNGEQFF.

The chain employs TRBV4-1 and TRBJ2-3; TRBD2 agrees at 16 bases. The V gene's germline CDR1 is MGHRA and CDR2 YSYEKL. CDR3 length: 20 residues. V gave up 4 bases and J gave up 1 base; unmatched junction bases: 11. The CDR3 protein is CASSPWSPGTSGGGTDTQYF. The CDR3 DNA sequence: TGCGCCAGCAGCCCCTGGAGTCCCGGGACTAGCGGGGGGGGCACAGATACGCAGTATTTT.

V gene TRBV23-1 combines with J gene TRBJ1-5, with D possibly TRBD1 on 6 matching bases. TRBV23-1 is an ORF for which the function is uncertain. The CDR3 consists of 19 residues. Trimming pared 2 bases from V and 0 bases from J, leaving 20 bases between. CDR3 amino acids: CASSQVEGQTDYSNQPQHF. CDR3 nucleotide sequence: TGCGCCAGCAGTCAAGTAGAAGGACAGACTGATTATAGCAATCAGCCCCAGCATTTT.

The genes are TRBV28 and TRBJ2-7; D might be TRBD1 (6 bases). The CDR3 totals 16 residues. Germline CDR1 MDHEN, CDR2 SYDVKM. Trimming left V 6 bases short and J 2 bases short, with 20 bases between. CDR3 loop: CASSPRGVGVTYEQYF. CDR3 nucleotides: TGTGCCAGCAGCCCCAGGGGAGTGGGGGTGACCTACGAGCAGTACTTC.

The V and J genes are TRBV7-2 and TRBJ1-3; D gene ambiguous. The germline V gene encodes CDR1 SGHTA and CDR2 FQGNSA. The CDR3 is made up of 15 amino acids. Trimming removed 1 base from V and 3 bases from J, with 10 bases in between. The CDR3 coding sequence is TGTGCCAGCAGCTTAGGCCCCCGGGGTGGAAACACCATATATTTT. Translating it yields CASSLGPRGGNTIYF.